This T cell receptor beta chain is from a study of blood T cell repertoires in COVID-19. Overall study: Sites across the United States, Italy and Spain contributed samples from acute and convalescent COVID-19. From T cells, B-cell-depleted T cells, or PBMCs came the material, which was cDNA or gDNA.

In the study's own analysis: Cell counts per sample came from amplifying reference gene primers. Sequencing was performed with immunoSEQ multiplex PCR; in TCRdb, only in-frame clones are kept and a portion is missing. From that table come the V and J calls and clone size; the DNA was used to work out D and trimming. Here the sample spans tens of thousands of clones, roughly 90% being singletons. The V gene end was trimmed by 6 bases and the J gene end by 6 bases; junction bases not matched to a gene: 3. This CDR3 region has 14 residues. Germline V gene data show CDR1 as MDHEN and CDR2 as SYDVKM. The rearrangement joins TRBV28 to TRBJ1-6, with 9 bases aligning to TRBD1. The sequence derives from a human donor in a cohort sampled during active COVID-19. Sequenced: peripheral blood. The CDR3 region is CASSRDRVNSPLHF. The CDR3 nucleotides are TGTGCCAGCAGCAGGGACAGGGTTAATTCACCCCTCCACTTT.